Reported below is one T cell receptor (beta chain). The sample contains more than one DNA sequence encoding this CDR3. This sample was included in a study of T cell responses to AZD1222 COVID-19 vaccine. Libraries were prepared by immunoSEQ multiplex PCR; TCRdb keeps only in-frame clonotypes and omits some of them. The sample carries under 150,000 clones, 91% recorded once. CDR1 and CDR2 from the germline V gene are MNHEY and SMNVEV (reference sequence). The CDR3 runs 12 residues. The germline V and J ends were trimmed by 6 bases and 6 bases, with 11 bases remaining between them. The sequences come from peripheral blood, collected on day 0 of AZD1222 vaccination. This chain joins TRBV27 and TRBJ1-1; tentative D call: TRBD1 (5 bases). This clonotype was obtained from an adult in good health. CDR3 nucleotides: TGTGCCAGCAGAACTGGGGGGGCTGAAGCTTTCTTT. Its protein product is CASRTGGAEAFF.